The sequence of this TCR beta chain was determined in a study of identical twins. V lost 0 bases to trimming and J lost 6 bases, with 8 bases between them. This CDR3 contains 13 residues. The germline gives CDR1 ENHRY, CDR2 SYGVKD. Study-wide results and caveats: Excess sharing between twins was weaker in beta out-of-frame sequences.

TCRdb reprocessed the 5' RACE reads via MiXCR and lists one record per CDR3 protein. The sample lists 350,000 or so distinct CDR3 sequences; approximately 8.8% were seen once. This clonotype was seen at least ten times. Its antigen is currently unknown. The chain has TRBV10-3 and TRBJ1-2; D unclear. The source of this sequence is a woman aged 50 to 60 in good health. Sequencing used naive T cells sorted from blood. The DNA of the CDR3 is TGTGCCATCAGTGAGTCCGGAGGTCATGGCTACACCTTC. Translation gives CAISESGGHGYTF.